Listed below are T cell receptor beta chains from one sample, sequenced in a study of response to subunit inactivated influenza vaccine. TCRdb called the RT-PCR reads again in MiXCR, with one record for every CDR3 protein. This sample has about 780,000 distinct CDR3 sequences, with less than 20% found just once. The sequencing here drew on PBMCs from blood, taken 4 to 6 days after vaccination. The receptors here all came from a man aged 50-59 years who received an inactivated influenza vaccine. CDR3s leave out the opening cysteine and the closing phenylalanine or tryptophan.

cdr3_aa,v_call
SAPPRGTASREQY,TRBV20-1
ASSELAGFNEQF,TRBV6-1
SVEPPGLAGEF,TRBV29-1
ASSLFTDEQY,TRBV7-2
ASFHRDRGTQY,TRBV28
ASSDFTAQERILAKNIQY,TRBV28
ASSDLWEAGTSYTQY,TRBV10-2
ASSYAWTSYEQY,TRBV6-2/TRBV6-3
ASSATGYNEQF,TRBV27
ASSGRDSEQY,TRBV9
ASSLSSGRPYEQY,TRBV7-9
ASSRVARLSTDTQY,TRBV19
ATSDADSGRSEAF,TRBV24-1
ASSKTGTPGANVLT,TRBV6-1
ASSRARAGGTTDTQY,TRBV7-2
SASQFNQPQH,TRBV20-1
ASSYFGGPYSNQPQH,TRBV6-5
SARVGGSGWGYEQY,TRBV20-1
SASSGIRYGYT,TRBV20-1
ASSPGRDRGRQPQH,TRBV7-8
SVDQGARQY,TRBV29-1
ASSLAAAEQY,TRBV12-3/TRBV12-4
SARSPGGETQY,TRBV20-1
SVEDKGYEQY,TRBV29-1
ASSLKLAGETQY,TRBV12-3/TRBV12-4
ASTKTGLYEQY,TRBV7-2
SSRLRGSGETQY,TRBV20-1
ASSRPGTSGLMQY,TRBV6-2/TRBV6-3
SAGSLASDTQY,TRBV20-1
SAQTSGSFHEQF,TRBV20-1
ASSSLLAEAYEQY,TRBV7-8
ASSSSGGTSGAYNEQF,TRBV5-4
SVDGGGPAGTQY,TRBV29-1
SARPLRDSPYEQY,TRBV20-1
ASSVGLAGGWIDTQY,TRBV9
ASSGTGQGYGYT,TRBV27
SARGKNTGELF,TRBV20-1
ATGWRGDGTEAS,TRBV15
ASSFGLGSYEQY,TRBV11-2
ASSQYGGPNTGELF,TRBV5-6
ASSQASGSYEQY,TRBV4-3
SARRLGSGFQETQY,TRBV20-1
ASSPSFGDSSYNEQF,TRBV11-2
ASSPPGRPGELF,TRBV12-3/TRBV12-4
ASRVYNEQF,TRBV6-1
SARDPGLKQPQH,TRBV20-1
ASSPPGTGRYGYT,TRBV28
ASTEATQETQY,TRBV27
SVPQVPTEAF,TRBV20-1
ASSPNGLPTGELF,TRBV12-3/TRBV12-4
ASSLAGWRNQPQH,TRBV7-8
SARETGLFSEKLF,TRBV20-1
ASNRAGGAKNIQY,TRBV6-1
ATSRDWDSGTTETQY,TRBV15
ASSPGTGSDVLT,TRBV5-1
ASSVFLPGTHYNEQF,TRBV5-1